These T cell receptor beta chains were read from a single sample in a study of T cell responses to AZD1222 COVID-19 vaccine. Some clones are missing from TCRdb's copy, which holds only in-frame ones; the method was immunoSEQ multiplex PCR. Of roughly 40,000 clones in the sample, less than 85% are singletons; the top ten hold 3% to 4%. Sequencing was performed on peripheral blood, taken on day 0 of AZD1222 vaccination. The origin of the receptors is an adult in good health. CDR3s include the opening cysteine and the closing phenylalanine or tryptophan. Each record gives: J gene, D gene, clone size, V gene, CDR3 length, CDR3 DNA, CDR3 protein. D genes are given only for firm matches. Some rows mark clone size as missing; the rest say once, few, many or name a class of expanded clone.

>TRBJ1-6|TRBD1|NA|TRBV5-5|15
TGTGCCAGCAGACAGGGGGCAGCTAATAATTCACCCCTCCACTTT
CASRQGAANNSPLHF
>TRBJ1-2|TRBD1|NA|TRBV28|15
TGTGCCAGCAGCCCCGGAACAGGGGGCCTATTAGGCTACACCTTC
CASSPGTGGLLGYTF
>TRBJ1-1|NA|NA|TRBV20-1|15
TGCAGTGCTAGTACGGGGGGAGCAATGAACACTGAAGCTTTCTTT
CSASTGGAMNTEAFF
>TRBJ2-2|TRBD1|NA|TRBV5-6|16
TGTGCCAGCAGCTGGGACAGACGAAAGGTCGGCGGGGAGCTGTTTTTT
CASSWDRRKVGGELFF
>TRBJ1-3|NA|NA|TRBV5-1|16
TGCGCCAGCAGCCTTGATGGACGGGGCTCTGGAAACACCATATATTTT
CASSLDGRGSGNTIYF
>TRBJ2-2|NA|NA|TRBV14|15
TGTGCCAGCAGCCATACCCAGGGATATACCGGGGAGCTGTTTTTT
CASSHTQGYTGELFF
>TRBJ1-2|TRBD1|NA|TRBV5-1|13
TGCGCCAGCAGCCAGGGACAGGGGTATGGGTACACCTTC
CASSQGQGYGYTF
>TRBJ2-7|TRBD1|NA|TRBV11-2|15
TGTGCCAGCGCCTCTGGCGGGACAGGGATATACGAGCAGTACTTC
CASASGGTGIYEQYF
>TRBJ2-7|TRBD1|NA|TRBV18|17
TGTGCCAGCTCACCATTAGCTCCGGGACAGGGTCGGTACGAGCAGTACTTC
CASSPLAPGQGRYEQYF
>TRBJ2-3|NA|NA|TRBV7-3|14
TGTGCCAGCAGCTCAGGACGGCGAACAGATACGCAGTATTTT
CASSSGRRTDTQYF
>TRBJ1-2|NA|NA|TRBV19|15
TGTGCCAGTAGTATCAGGGCAGGGGAGGACTATGGCTACACCTTC
CASSIRAGEDYGYTF
>TRBJ2-7|NA|NA|TRBV28|14
TGTGCCAGCAGTCCCTCCCCGCAGACCCACGAGCAGTACTTC
CASSPSPQTHEQYF
>TRBJ2-7|NA|NA|TRBV13|14
TGTGCCAGCAGCTTAATCCAGGGGAACCCTCCGCAGTACTTC
CASSLIQGNPPQYF
>TRBJ1-1|NA|once|TRBV5-1|16
TGCGCCAGCAGCCCGGGGGGTCTATCCCTAAACACTGAAGCTTTCTTT
CASSPGGLSLNTEAFF
>TRBJ2-2|TRBD2|NA|TRBV19|19
TGTGCCAGTAGTATCCCGGGACTAGCGGGGGGCGCGAACACCGGGGAGCTGTTTTTT
CASSIPGLAGGANTGELFF
>TRBJ2-5|NA|NA|TRBV11-3|13
TGTGCCAGCTCGGGAGTTCGAGTGATGGACCAGTACTTC
CASSGVRVMDQYF
>TRBJ2-7|TRBD1|NA|TRBV9|15
TGTGCCAGCAGCGTTGGGGACAGACTGTCCTACGAGCAGTACTTC
CASSVGDRLSYEQYF
>TRBJ2-7|TRBD1|NA|TRBV5-1|14
TGCGCCAGCAGTCGGGACAGGGCTTCCCACGAGCAGTACTTC
CASSRDRASHEQYF
>TRBJ1-4|TRBD1|NA|TRBV5-1|14
TGCGCCAGCAGCTCGGGACAGGCTAATGAAAAACTGTTTTTT
CASSSGQANEKLFF